Listed here are 19 T cell receptor beta chains from one sample, sequenced in a study of response to subunit inactivated influenza vaccine. MiXCR, applied by TCRdb to the RT-PCR reads, yields one record per CDR3 protein. Here the sample spans a few hundred thousand distinct CDR3 sequences, 14% being singletons. This specimen consisted of PBMCs from blood, obtained 12 days after vaccination. Every receptor here comes from a man aged 50 or older who received an inactivated influenza vaccine.

This clonotype showed up many times. This sequence joins TRBV12-3 or TRBV12-4 and TRBJ2-7; D remains unclear. The CDR3 runs to 11 residues. V lost 2 bases, J lost 10 bases, and 9 bases lay in between. Here the CDR3 reads CASSLLITQYF. CDR3 in DNA: TGTGCCAGCAGTTTATTAATAACCCAGTACTTC.

This clonotype has at least ten counts. Relative to the germline gene, one junction end is altered; a read error may explain this. This rearrangement joins TRBV5-1 to TRBJ2-1; tentatively, D is TRBD1 (5 bases). The CDR3 spans 12 residues. Germline values: CDR1 SGHRS, CDR2 YFSETQ. CDR3 region: CASSLVRDEQFF. DNA for the CDR3: TGTGCCAGCAGCTTGGTCAGGGATGAGCAGTTCTTC.

J is TRBJ1-5 and V is TRBV7-8; no firm D call. The V end was cut by 6 bases, the J end by 0 bases, with 6 bases between. The CDR3 sequence is 13 residues long. Germline V gene lookup returns CDR1 SGHVS and CDR2 FQNEAQ. The CDR3 DNA reads TGTGCCAGCAGACTGGATAGCAATCAGCCCCAGCATTTT. Translated: CASRLDSNQPQHF.

The chain links TRBV5-1 to TRBJ1-4; D unclear. The germline V gene encodes CDR1 SGHRS and CDR2 YFSETQ. The CDR3 is made up of 13 amino acids. V lost 0 bases, J lost 7 bases, and 7 bases lay in between. The CDR3 nucleotides are TGCGCCAGCAGCTTGGATACTGTTGAAAAACTGTTTTTT. This codes for CASSLDTVEKLFF.

In its sample, this clonotype was seen a few times. This chain links TRBV2 with TRBJ1-6, with D perhaps TRBD1 (5 bases). The CDR3 is 14 residues long. The V end lost 4 bases, the J end lost 7 bases, and 11 bases lay between the germline ends. Looked up from germline, CDR1 is SNHLY and CDR2 is FYNNEI. The CDR3 nucleotides are TGTGCCAGCAGTGGACAGAAACTGAATTCACCCCTCCACTTT. This translates into CASSGQKLNSPLHF. Supplemented by reference TRBV2 and TRBJ1-6, the full variable domain reads EPEVTQTPSHQVTQMGQEVILRCVPISNHLYFYWYRQILGQKVEFLVSFYNNEISEKSEIFDDQFSVERPDGSNFTLKIRSTKLEDSAMYFCASSGQKLNSPLHFGNGTRLTVT.

In this sample, this clonotype turned up a few times. The V call is TRBV25-1, the J call TRBJ2-1; 12 bases are a match to TRBD2. CDR3 length equals 17 residues. The V and J ends lost 4 bases and 6 bases, in that order; junction bases with no gene match: 10. Germline V gene sequence: CDR1 MGHDK, CDR2 SYGVNS. Here the CDR3 DNA reads TGTGCCAGCAGTGTCCTAGCGGGAGGGCCCTCAGCCAATGAGCAGTTCTTC. It yields the protein CASSVLAGGPSANEQFF.

This clonotype was observed many times. V gene TRBV12-3 or TRBV12-4 combines with J gene TRBJ2-1; no firm D call. V was pared by 3 bases and J by 10 bases, with 7 bases between. The CDR3 covers 11 residues. CDR3 DNA sequence: TGTGCCAGCAGTTTGGGCGTGGAGCAGTTCTTC. Its protein is CASSLGVEQFF.

This chain links TRBV6-2 or TRBV6-3 with TRBJ2-2; 10 positions match TRBD1. CDR3 length: 18 amino acids. Germline-derived CDR1 and CDR2 are MNHEY and SVGEGT. The trim removed 7 bases at V and 4 bases at J, leaving 15 bases unmatched. CDR3 nucleotides: TGTGCCAGCAACCCTGGGAGGGACAGGGGCTGGGTCACCGGGGAGCTGTTTTTT. It codes for CASNPGRDRGWVTGELFF.

This clonotype was recorded many times. J is TRBJ1-2 and V is TRBV10-3, with D tentatively TRBD1 (5 bases). Trimming took 2 bases from V and 0 from J, leaving 13 bases between them. The CDR3 sequence is 16 residues long. Germline lookup yields CDR1 ENHRY and CDR2 SYGVKD. CDR3 bases: TGTGCCATCAGTGAGAATCGAGGGGCCTCTAACTATGGCTACACCTTC. This sequence encodes CAISENRGASNYGYTF.

This clonotype was counted only a few times. The V gene is TRBV14, the J gene TRBJ2-3, with a possible D match to TRBD1 (5 bases). Germline V gives CDR1 SGHDN, CDR2 FVKESK. This CDR3 has 13 amino acids. Trimming left V 2 bases short and J 10 bases short, with 13 bases between. CDR3 sequence: CASSQNGRESQYF. CDR3 nucleotide sequence: TGTGCCAGCAGCCAAAATGGCAGGGAATCGCAGTATTTT.

The chain carries TRBV10-3 and TRBJ1-3; D might be TRBD1 (6 bases). CDR3 size: 14 residues. Germline CDR1 and CDR2: ENHRY and SYGVKD. The V end was cut by 6 bases, the J end by 4 bases, with 13 bases between. The CDR3 coding sequence is TGTGCCATCAGGACGGACAGAACGGGAAACACCATATATTTT. This gives the protein CAIRTDRTGNTIYF.

CDR3 sequence: CASSVGLESYEQYF. DNA of the CDR3: TGTGCCAGCAGCGTAGGGCTGGAAAGCTACGAGCAGTACTTC. The V gene is TRBV9, the J gene TRBJ2-7, with D hard to call. V shed 0 bases and J shed 3 bases, with 10 bases lying between them. This CDR3 region has 14 residues. Germline V gene lookup returns CDR1 SGDLS and CDR2 YYNGEE. Full variable domain (rest looked up from reference TRBV9 and TRBJ2-7): DSGVTQTPKHLITATGQRVTLRCSPRSGDLSVYWYQQSLDQGLQFLIQYYNGEERAKGNILERFSAQQFPDLHSELNLSSLELGDSALYFCASSVGLESYEQYFGPGTRLTVT.

Many counts were recorded for this clonotype. V is TRBV12-3 or TRBV12-4 and J is TRBJ1-2, with 7 positions matching TRBD1. V trimming: 7 bases; J trimming: 4 bases; junction bases outside the gene matches: 9. The CDR3 is 14 amino acids. The CDR3 nucleotides read TGTGCCAGCAATCCGACAGGGAAGAGCTATGGCTACACCTTC. Protein: CASNPTGKSYGYTF.

In its sample, this clonotype was seen many times. The rearrangement uses TRBV20-1 and TRBJ2-1, with D perhaps TRBD2 (6 bases). The V and J ends lost 1 base and 0 bases respectively, with 13 bases between them. Germline V gives CDR1 DFQATT, CDR2 SNEGSKA (reference sequence). This CDR3 contains 16 residues. CDR3 DNA sequence: TGCAGTGCTAGAGGGCGGGGTCGTAGCTCCTACAATGAGCAGTTCTTC. It specifies CSARGRGRSSYNEQFF.

V is TRBV7-9 and J is TRBJ1-2, with D unclear. Per the germline V gene, CDR1 is SEHNR and CDR2 is FQNEAQ (reference sequence). Between the trimmed V and J ends, which lost 6 bases and 5 bases, there was a span of 10 bases. The CDR3 spans 12 residues. This CDR3 is CASRGQWYGYTF. Here the CDR3 DNA reads TGTGCCAGCAGAGGCCAGTGGTATGGCTACACCTTC.

This clonotype was observed at least ten times. The CDR3 nucleotides are TGCAGCGTTGAAACGGGTACTAGCGAGACCTACGAGCAGTACTTC. This translates into CSVETGTSETYEQYF. This rearrangement joins TRBV29-1 to TRBJ2-7, with 7 bases aligning to TRBD2. This CDR3 is 15 amino acids long. The germline V gene encodes CDR1 SQVTM and CDR2 ANQGSEA. Trimming took 2 bases from V and 2 from J; bases not matched to a gene: 9.

This clonotype has just a few counts. This CDR3 is CASSKGGRESNQPQHF. The CDR3 DNA reads as TGTGCCAGCAGCAAAGGGGGACGAGAAAGCAATCAGCCCCAGCATTTT. The gene calls are TRBV21-1 and TRBJ1-5. TRBV21-1 is a known pseudogene. CDR3 length: 16 amino acids.

The table lists this clonotype with a few counts. The genes are TRBV12-3 or TRBV12-4 and TRBJ2-3; TRBD2 might be the D (5 bases). Trimming removed 10 bases at V and 5 bases at J, with 13 bases between. The CDR3 covers 12 residues. This chain's CDR3 is CATGVLIDTQYF. DNA for the CDR3: TGTGCCACCGGGGTCTTGATAGATACGCAGTATTTT.

The genes are TRBV6-1 and TRBJ1-1; D might be TRBD1 (5 bases). The germline CDR1 and CDR2 sequences are MNHNS and SASEGT. The CDR3 runs to 16 residues. The V gene lost 5 bases and the J gene lost 4 bases, with 20 bases spanning the gap. The CDR3 is CASSTGGVRPGTEAFF. CDR3 nucleotide sequence: TGTGCCAGCAGTACGGGAGGGGTTAGGCCCGGCACTGAAGCTTTCTTT.